Below are 24 T cell receptor beta chains sequenced from a single sample in a study of blood T cell repertoires in COVID-19. Sequencing used immunoSEQ multiplex PCR; TCRdb keeps in-frame clones, though not all of them. Altogether around 300,000 clones are present, about 87% being singletons, with the ten largest covering about 3%. Input material: PBMCs or T cells enriched from blood (not recorded which). The receptor set was obtained from a woman between 50 and 59 years old who had recovered from COVID-19.

V usage is TRBV28 and J usage is TRBJ1-5; weak D call: TRBD1 (5 bases). With 3 bases removed from V and 3 bases from J, the gap between germline ends came to 9 bases. This CDR3 spans 14 amino acids. Germline V gene lookup returns CDR1 MDHEN and CDR2 SYDVKM. Here the CDR3 DNA reads TGTGCCAGCAGTTTGACAGTACACAATCAGCCCCAGCATTTT. Translation: CASSLTVHNQPQHF.

V usage is TRBV28 and J usage is TRBJ2-6; 10 bases align to TRBD1. Losses at the gene ends were 1 base for V and 2 bases for J; bases not matched to a gene: 8. The CDR3 spans 19 residues. Germline-derived CDR1 and CDR2 are MDHEN and SYDVKM. CDR3 protein: CASSLFYGQGVAGANVLTF. The DNA of the CDR3 is TGTGCCAGCAGTTTATTCTACGGACAGGGGGTAGCTGGGGCCAACGTCCTGACTTTC.

This clone was counted between two and nine times. The rearrangement links TRBV7-2 to TRBJ2-1, with 7 bases lining up with TRBD2. The CDR3 runs 15 residues. In germline, CDR1 is SGHTA, CDR2 FQGNSA. Losses at the gene ends were 2 bases for V and 5 bases for J; bases not matched to a gene: 6. The CDR3 region is CASSLFRGENNEQFF. As DNA, the CDR3 is TGTGCCAGCAGCTTATTCCGGGGGGAGAACAATGAGCAGTTCTTC.

The V gene is TRBV18, the J gene TRBJ1-5; D ambiguous. The germline V and J ends were trimmed by 0 bases and 4 bases, with 16 bases remaining between them. Germline CDR1 reads KGHSH; CDR2 reads LQKENI. This CDR3 is 17 amino acids long. CDR3 loop: CASSPPQIAGKNQPQHF. As DNA, the CDR3 is TGTGCCAGCTCACCACCGCAAATCGCAGGTAAAAATCAGCCCCAGCATTTT.

The chain's CDR3 is CASSFSETTYEQYF. The CDR3 DNA sequence: TGCGCCAGCAGCTTCAGCGAGACCACCTACGAGCAGTACTTC. The V gene is TRBV5-1, the J gene TRBJ2-7; D remains unclear. CDR1 SGHRS and CDR2 YFSETQ come from the germline V gene. The CDR3 spans 14 residues. V was clipped by 2 bases and J by 2 bases, with 11 bases between them. Full variable domain (missing parts from reference TRBV5-1 and TRBJ2-7): KAGVTQTPRYLIKTRGQQVTLSCSPISGHRSVSWYQQTPGQGLQFLFEYFSETQRNKGNFPGRFSGRQFSNSRSEMNVSTLELGDSALYLCASSFSETTYEQYFGPGTRLTVT.

The V gene is TRBV6-5, the J gene TRBJ1-2; perhaps TRBD1 as D (6 bases). Germline CDR1 is MNHEY and CDR2 is SVGAGI. Trimming cost V 6 bases and J 9 bases, with 20 bases left between them. The CDR3 is 14 residues long. The CDR3 loop reads CASRTLRDNPCYTF. The CDR3 region has the DNA TGTGCCAGCAGGACCCTCCGGGACAATCCTTGCTACACCTTC.

The chain combines TRBV28 with TRBJ2-1; TRBD2 aligns across 8 bases. This CDR3 is 15 amino acids long. CDR1 and CDR2 (germline): MDHEN, SYDVKM. V shed 6 bases, J shed 6 bases, and the junction held 10 bases outside the gene matches. CDR3 protein: CASSRPRGGVNEQFF. DNA for the CDR3: TGTGCCAGCAGCCGACCCCGGGGGGGCGTCAATGAGCAGTTCTTC.

The genes are TRBV4-1 and TRBJ2-1, with 10 bases matching TRBD2. The CDR3 loop spans 17 amino acids. Losses at the gene ends were 1 base for V and 3 bases for J; bases not matched to a gene: 6. CDR1 is MGHRA and CDR2 is YSYEKL in the germline V gene. Here the CDR3 DNA reads TGCGCCAGCAGCCAAGCGTCTAGCGGGAGTGTCTACAATGAGCAGTTCTTC. Residues: CASSQASSGSVYNEQFF.

The chain carries TRBV7-3 and TRBJ2-1; 11 bases line up with TRBD1. Germline V gives CDR1 SGHTA, CDR2 FQGTGA. Losses at the gene ends were 2 bases for V and 6 bases for J; bases not matched to a gene: 6. This CDR3 spans 16 amino acids. DNA of the CDR3: TGTGCCAGCAGCTTATTAGGGACAGGGGGTCCCAATGAGCAGTTCTTC. This encodes CASSLLGTGGPNEQFF.

This clone occurred once. This chain connects TRBV28 to TRBJ1-6; tentatively, D is TRBD1 (6 bases). The CDR3 has 15 residues. V was pared by 6 bases and J by 4 bases, with 13 bases between. The germline V gene has CDR1 MDHEN and CDR2 SYDVKM. The CDR3 nucleotides are TGTGCCAGCAGGGAACAGGGTACATATAATTCACCCCTCCACTTT. This codes for CASREQGTYNSPLHF.

The J gene is TRBJ1-1, the V gene TRBV5-5, with D perhaps TRBD1 (6 bases). The CDR3 is 17 residues long. Trimming left V 4 bases short and J 0 bases short, with 19 bases between. CDR1 and CDR2 (germline): SGHKS, YYEKEE (reference sequence). CDR3 DNA: TGTGCCAGCAGCAGAAAGGGGACATTAGCTATGAACACTGAAGCTTTCTTT. Translating gives CASSRKGTLAMNTEAFF.

This chain links TRBV6-5 with TRBJ1-1, with TRBD1 matching over 12 bases. This CDR3 is 14 amino acids long. The germline CDR1 and CDR2 sequences are MNHEY and SVGAGI. V lost 6 bases and J lost 4; bases outside the gene matches: 3. CDR3 in DNA: TGTGCCAGCAGACGGGGACAGGGGGCCACTGAAGCTTTCTTT. It is translated as CASRRGQGATEAFF.

The chain recombines TRBV30 with TRBJ2-7; 7 positions agree with TRBD2. This CDR3 region has 14 residues. Germline loops: CDR1 GTSNPN, CDR2 SVGIG (reference sequence). The trim removed 3 bases at V and 7 bases at J, leaving 12 bases unmatched. CDR3 amino acids: CAWSTGSGQREQYF. The CDR3 DNA reads as TGTGCCTGGAGCACGGGTAGCGGGCAACGGGAGCAGTACTTC.

J is TRBJ2-3 and V is TRBV15; 9 bases agree with TRBD2. V was clipped by 0 bases and J by 0 bases; unmatched bases: 4. The germline CDR1 and CDR2 sequences are LNHNV and YYDKDF (reference sequence). The length of the CDR3 is 17 residues. The CDR3 region has the DNA TGTGCCACCAGCAGAGACGAGCGGGGGGATAGCACAGATACGCAGTATTTT. Its translation is CATSRDERGDSTDTQYF. The variable domain in full, with the rest retrieved from reference TRBV15 and TRBJ2-3, is DAMVIQNPRYQVTQFGKPVTLSCSQTLNHNVMYWYQQKSSQAPKLLFHYYDKDFNNEADTPDNFQSRRPNTSFCFLDIRSPGLGDTAMYLCATSRDERGDSTDTQYFGPGTRLTVL.

The chain uses TRBV28 and TRBJ2-7, with TRBD2 matching 9 bases. The CDR3 extends over 15 amino acids. The V segment lost 6 bases and the J segment 0 bases; nucleotides outside the gene matches: 6. Germline V gene sequence: CDR1 MDHEN, CDR2 SYDVKM. CDR3 DNA sequence: TGTGCCAGCAGAGATAGCGGGAGCGCCTCCTACGAGCAGTACTTC. The encoded protein is CASRDSGSASYEQYF.

The chain carries TRBV3-1 (or the pseudogene TRBV3-2) and TRBJ1-2; D is undetermined. CDR3 length: 16 amino acids. V lost 3 bases and J 8 bases, leaving 22 bases between the germline ends. Germline CDR1 reads LGHDT; CDR2 reads YNNKEL (reference sequence). The CDR3 DNA reads TGTGCCAGCAGCCACGGGGTCGTGACAACCGTCAGGGGCTACACCTTC. Its protein is CASSHGVVTTVRGYTF.

The rearrangement joins TRBV4-3 to TRBJ1-6; a weak D match, TRBD1 (6 bases). Deletions cut 1 base from V and 6 bases from J, with 22 bases between. The CDR3 has 19 amino acids. CDR1 is LGHNA, CDR2 YSLEER, per germline. The CDR3 loop reads CASSQGTAGIPWGNSPLHF. In DNA form, the CDR3 reads TGCGCCAGCAGCCAAGGGACAGCAGGGATCCCATGGGGTAATTCACCCCTCCACTTT.

The chain uses TRBV7-9 and TRBJ1-2; possibly TRBD1 for D (5 bases). CDR3 length equals 12 residues. CDR1 SEHNR and CDR2 FQNEAQ come from the germline V gene (reference sequence). V gave up 5 bases and J gave up 8 bases, with 12 bases separating them. The CDR3 spells CASSTLGGGYTF. The CDR3 DNA follows: TGTGCCAGCAGCACCCTCGGGGGGGGCTACACCTTC.

J is TRBJ2-3 and V is TRBV19, with TRBD2 matching 8 bases. This CDR3 comprises 17 residues. Trimming cost V 1 base and J 3 bases; bases outside gene matches: 9. From germline, CDR1 is LNHDA and CDR2 SQIVND (reference sequence). The CDR3 protein is CASSIGFSGSRTDTQYF. CDR3 coding DNA: TGTGCCAGTAGTATAGGGTTCAGCGGGAGTAGGACAGATACGCAGTATTTT.

The gene calls are TRBV7-9 and TRBJ2-5, with a possible D match to TRBD2 (6 bases). Germline-derived CDR1 and CDR2 are SEHNR and FQNEAQ (reference sequence). The CDR3 runs 15 residues. V gave up 5 bases and J gave up 0 bases, with 13 bases separating them. CDR3 in amino acids: CASSHGTSYQETQYF. The CDR3 nucleotides read TGTGCCAGCAGCCACGGGACTTCGTACCAAGAGACCCAGTACTTC.

This clone was observed once. The chain couples TRBV6-2 or TRBV6-3 to TRBJ1-5; D might be TRBD1 (5 bases). V gave up 5 bases and J gave up 0 bases, with 20 bases separating them. The CDR3 has 18 amino acids. The germline CDR1 and CDR2 sequences are MNHEY and SVGEGT. DNA of the CDR3: TGTGCCAGCAGTACGACATTCAGGGATGAATATAGCAATCAGCCCCAGCATTTT. Its protein product is CASSTTFRDEYSNQPQHF.

V gene TRBV6-5 combines with J gene TRBJ1-1, with D tentatively TRBD1 (6 bases). The germline V gene has CDR1 MNHEY and CDR2 SVGAGI. CDR3 length equals 13 residues. Trimming took 7 bases from V and 1 from J, leaving 10 bases between them. CDR3 nucleotide sequence: TGTGCCAGCAATGGGGGGGCGAACACTGAAGCTTTCTTT. It yields the protein CASNGGANTEAFF.

The V call is TRBV19, the J call TRBJ1-2; 9 nucleotides match TRBD1. Germline CDR1 is LNHDA and CDR2 is SQIVND (reference sequence). Losses at the gene ends were 3 bases for V and 5 bases for J; bases not matched to a gene: 13. The CDR3 covers 17 residues. CDR3 residues: CASSIAQGAISGYGYTF. DNA for the CDR3: TGTGCCAGTAGTATCGCACAGGGGGCTATAAGTGGGTATGGCTACACCTTC.

In DNA, the CDR3 is TGCAGTGCTTTTCTTAACTATGGCTACACCTTC. Translation: CSAFLNYGYTF. This rearrangement joins TRBV20-1 to TRBJ1-2; no definite D call. V lost 5 bases, J lost 1 base, and 5 bases lay in between. Germline V gives CDR1 DFQATT, CDR2 SNEGSKA (reference sequence). CDR3 length: 11 amino acids.